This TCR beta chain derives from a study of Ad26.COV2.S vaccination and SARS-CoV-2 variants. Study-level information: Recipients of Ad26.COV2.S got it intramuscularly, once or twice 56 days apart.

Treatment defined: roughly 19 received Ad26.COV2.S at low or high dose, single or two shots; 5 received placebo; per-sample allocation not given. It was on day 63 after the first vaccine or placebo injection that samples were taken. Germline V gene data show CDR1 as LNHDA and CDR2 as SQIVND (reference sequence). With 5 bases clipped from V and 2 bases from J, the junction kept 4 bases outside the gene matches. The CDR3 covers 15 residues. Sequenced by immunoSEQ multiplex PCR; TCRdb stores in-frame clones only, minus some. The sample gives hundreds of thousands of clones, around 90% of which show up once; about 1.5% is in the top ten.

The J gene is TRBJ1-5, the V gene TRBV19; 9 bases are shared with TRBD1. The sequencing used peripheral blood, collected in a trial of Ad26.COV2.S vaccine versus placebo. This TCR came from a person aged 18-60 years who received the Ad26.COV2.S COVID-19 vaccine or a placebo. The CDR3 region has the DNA TGTGCCAGTAGTCCCCGGACAGGGGGCAATCAGCCCCAGCATTTT. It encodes CASSPRTGGNQPQHF.